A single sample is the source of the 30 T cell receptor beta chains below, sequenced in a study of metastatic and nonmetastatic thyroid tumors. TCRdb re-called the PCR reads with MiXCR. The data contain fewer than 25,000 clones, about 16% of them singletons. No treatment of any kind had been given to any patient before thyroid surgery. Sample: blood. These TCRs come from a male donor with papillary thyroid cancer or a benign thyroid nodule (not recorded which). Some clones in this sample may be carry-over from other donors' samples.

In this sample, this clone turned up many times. CDR3 sequence (DNA): TGCAGTGCAAAACGGGACACAAACTATGGCTACACCTTC. Protein product: CSAKRDTNYGYTF. The rearrangement uses TRBV20-1 and TRBJ1-2, with a tentative D call TRBD1 (6 bases). CDR1 and CDR2 from the germline V gene are DFQATT and SNEGSKA (reference sequence). The V gene lost 6 bases and the J gene lost 2 bases, with 13 bases spanning the gap. This CDR3 is built from 13 residues.

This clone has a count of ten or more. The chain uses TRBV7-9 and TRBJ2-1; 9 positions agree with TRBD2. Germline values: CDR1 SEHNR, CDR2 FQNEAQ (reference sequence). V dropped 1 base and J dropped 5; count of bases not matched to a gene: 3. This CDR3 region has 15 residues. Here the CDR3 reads CASSLGLAAHNEQFF. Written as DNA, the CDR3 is TGTGCCAGCAGCTTAGGACTAGCGGCCCACAATGAGCAGTTCTTC.

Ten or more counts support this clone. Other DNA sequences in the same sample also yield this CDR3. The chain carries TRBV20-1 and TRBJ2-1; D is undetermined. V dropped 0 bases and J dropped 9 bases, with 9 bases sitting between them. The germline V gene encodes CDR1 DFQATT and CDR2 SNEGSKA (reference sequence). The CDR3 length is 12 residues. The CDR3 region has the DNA TGCAGTGCTAGAGATGGACCCAGTGAGCAGTTCTTC. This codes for CSARDGPSEQFF.

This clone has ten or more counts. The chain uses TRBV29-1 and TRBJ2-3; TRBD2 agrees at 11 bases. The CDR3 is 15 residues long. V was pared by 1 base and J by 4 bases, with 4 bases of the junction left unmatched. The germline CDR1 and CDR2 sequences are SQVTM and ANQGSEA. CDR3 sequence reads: CSVEVGSGGADTQYF. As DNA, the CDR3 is TGCAGCGTTGAAGTGGGTAGCGGGGGGGCAGATACGCAGTATTTT.

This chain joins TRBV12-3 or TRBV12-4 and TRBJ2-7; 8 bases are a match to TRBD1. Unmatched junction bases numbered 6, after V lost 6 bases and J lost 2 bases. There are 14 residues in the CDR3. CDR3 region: CASSLQGVAYEQYF. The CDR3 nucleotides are TGTGCCAGCAGCCTACAGGGGGTCGCCTACGAGCAGTACTTC.

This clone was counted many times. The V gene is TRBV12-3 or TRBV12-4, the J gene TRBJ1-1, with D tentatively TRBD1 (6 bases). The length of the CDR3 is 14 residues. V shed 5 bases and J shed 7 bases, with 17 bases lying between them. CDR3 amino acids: CASSRLSDSHEAFF. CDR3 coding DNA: TGTGCCAGCAGTAGACTCTCGGACAGCCATGAAGCTTTCTTT.

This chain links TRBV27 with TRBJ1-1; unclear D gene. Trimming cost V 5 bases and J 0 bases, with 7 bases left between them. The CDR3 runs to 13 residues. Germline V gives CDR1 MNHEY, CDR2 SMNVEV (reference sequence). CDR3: CASSRYLNTEAFF. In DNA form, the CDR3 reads TGTGCCAGCAGTCGGTACCTGAACACTGAAGCTTTCTTT.

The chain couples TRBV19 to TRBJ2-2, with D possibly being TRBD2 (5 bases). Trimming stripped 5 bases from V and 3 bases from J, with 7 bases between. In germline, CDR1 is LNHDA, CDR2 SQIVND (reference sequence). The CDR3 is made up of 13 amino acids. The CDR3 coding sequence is TGTGCCAGTAGTCTCGGGGACACCGGGGAGCTGTTTTTT. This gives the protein CASSLGDTGELFF.

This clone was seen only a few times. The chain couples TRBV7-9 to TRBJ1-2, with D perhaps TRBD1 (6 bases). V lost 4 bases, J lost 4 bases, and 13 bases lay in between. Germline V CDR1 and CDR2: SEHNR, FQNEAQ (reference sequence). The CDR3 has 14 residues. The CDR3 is CASSYNPDSYGYTF. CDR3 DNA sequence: TGTGCCAGCAGCTACAACCCGGACAGCTATGGCTACACCTTC.

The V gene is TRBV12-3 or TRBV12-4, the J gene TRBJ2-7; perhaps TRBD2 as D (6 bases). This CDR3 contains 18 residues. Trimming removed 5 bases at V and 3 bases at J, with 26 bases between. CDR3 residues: CASSRWRAGSAGIYEQYF. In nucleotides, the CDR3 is TGTGCCAGCAGTCGTTGGAGGGCTGGTAGTGCTGGGATCTACGAGCAGTACTTC.

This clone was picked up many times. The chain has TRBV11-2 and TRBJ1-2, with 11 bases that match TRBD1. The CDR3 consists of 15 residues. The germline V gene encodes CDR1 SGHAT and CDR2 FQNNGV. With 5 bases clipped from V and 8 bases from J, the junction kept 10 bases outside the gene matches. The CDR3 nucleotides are TGTGCCAGCAGCGTAAGGACAGGGGGCCAGGACGGCTACACCTTC. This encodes CASSVRTGGQDGYTF.

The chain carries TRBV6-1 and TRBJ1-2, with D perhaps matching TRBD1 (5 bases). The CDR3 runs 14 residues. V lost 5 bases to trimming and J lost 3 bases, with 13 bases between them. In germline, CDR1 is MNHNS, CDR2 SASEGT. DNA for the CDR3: TGTGCCAGCAGTCGAACCGGGACTGACTATGGCTACACCTTC. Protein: CASSRTGTDYGYTF.

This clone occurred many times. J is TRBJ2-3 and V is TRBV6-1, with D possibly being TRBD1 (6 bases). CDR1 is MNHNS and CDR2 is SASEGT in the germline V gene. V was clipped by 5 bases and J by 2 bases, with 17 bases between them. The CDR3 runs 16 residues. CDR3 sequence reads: CASSPFGQSFTDTQYF. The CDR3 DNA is TGTGCCAGCAGTCCCTTTGGACAGTCGTTCACAGATACGCAGTATTTT.

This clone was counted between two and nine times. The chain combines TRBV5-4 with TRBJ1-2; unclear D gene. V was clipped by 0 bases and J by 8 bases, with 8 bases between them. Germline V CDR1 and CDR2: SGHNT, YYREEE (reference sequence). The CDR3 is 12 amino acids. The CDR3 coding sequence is TGTGCCAGCAGCTTGGCCTTACGGGGCTACACCTTC. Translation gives CASSLALRGYTF.

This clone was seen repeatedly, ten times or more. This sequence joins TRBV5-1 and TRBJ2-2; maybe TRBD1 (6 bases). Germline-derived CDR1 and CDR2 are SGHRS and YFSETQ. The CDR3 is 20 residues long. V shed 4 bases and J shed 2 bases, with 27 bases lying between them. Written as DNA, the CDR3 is TGCGCCAGCAGCGTCCTTGCCGGGACATCCTCTTCTCAAAACACCGGGGAGCTGTTTTTT. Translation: CASSVLAGTSSSQNTGELFF. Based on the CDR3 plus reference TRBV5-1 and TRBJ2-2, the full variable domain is KAGVTQTPRYLIKTRGQQVTLSCSPISGHRSVSWYQQTPGQGLQFLFEYFSETQRNKGNFPGRFSGRQFSNSRSEMNVSTLELGDSALYLCASSVLAGTSSSQNTGELFFGEGSRLTVL.

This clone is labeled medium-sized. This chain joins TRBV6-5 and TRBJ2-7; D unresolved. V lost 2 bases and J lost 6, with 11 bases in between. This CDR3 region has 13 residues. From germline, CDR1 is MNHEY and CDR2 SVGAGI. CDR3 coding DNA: TGTGCCAGCAGTTACGCAGTAGAGGCCGAGCAGTACTTC. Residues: CASSYAVEAEQYF.

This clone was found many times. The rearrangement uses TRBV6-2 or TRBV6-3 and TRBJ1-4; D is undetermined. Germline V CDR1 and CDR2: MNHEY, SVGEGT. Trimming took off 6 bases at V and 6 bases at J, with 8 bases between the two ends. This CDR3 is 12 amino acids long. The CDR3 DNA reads TGTGCCAGCAGCCCCGCGGATGAAAAACTGTTTTTT. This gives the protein CASSPADEKLFF.

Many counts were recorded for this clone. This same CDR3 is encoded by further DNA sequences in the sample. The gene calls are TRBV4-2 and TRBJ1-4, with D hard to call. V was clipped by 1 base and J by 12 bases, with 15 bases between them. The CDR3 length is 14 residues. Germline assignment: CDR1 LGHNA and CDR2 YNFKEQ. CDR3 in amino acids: CASSQVKSLTELFF. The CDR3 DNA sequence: TGTGCCAGCAGCCAAGTAAAGAGTCTTACGGAACTGTTTTTT.

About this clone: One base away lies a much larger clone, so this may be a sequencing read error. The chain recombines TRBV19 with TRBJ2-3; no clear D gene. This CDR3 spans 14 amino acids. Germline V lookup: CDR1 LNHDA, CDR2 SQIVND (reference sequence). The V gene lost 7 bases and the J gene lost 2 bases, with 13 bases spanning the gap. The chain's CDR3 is CASTLGTNTDTQYF. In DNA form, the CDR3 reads TGTGCCAGTACCCTGGGAACCAACACAGATACGCAGTATTTT.

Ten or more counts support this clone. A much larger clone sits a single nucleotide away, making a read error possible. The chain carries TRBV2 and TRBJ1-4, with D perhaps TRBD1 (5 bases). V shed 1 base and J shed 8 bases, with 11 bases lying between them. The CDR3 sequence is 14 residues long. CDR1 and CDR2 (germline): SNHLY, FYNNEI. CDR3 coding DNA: TGTGCCAGCAGTGAAGACAGGTTCGGGGAAAAACTGTTTTTT. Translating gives CASSEDRFGEKLFF.

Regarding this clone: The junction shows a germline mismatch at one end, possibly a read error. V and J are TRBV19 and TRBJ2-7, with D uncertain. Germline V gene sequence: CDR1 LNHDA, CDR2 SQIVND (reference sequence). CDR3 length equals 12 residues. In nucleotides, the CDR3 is TGTGCCAGTAGTATTCTCTCCCACGAGCAGTACTTC. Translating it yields CASSILSHEQYF.

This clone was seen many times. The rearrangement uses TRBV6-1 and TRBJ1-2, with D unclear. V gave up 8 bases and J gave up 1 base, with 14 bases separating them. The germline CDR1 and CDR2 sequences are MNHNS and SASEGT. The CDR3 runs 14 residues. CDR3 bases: TGTGCCAGCGGGAAAGTTCCCGTTAACTATGGCTACACCTTC. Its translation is CASGKVPVNYGYTF.

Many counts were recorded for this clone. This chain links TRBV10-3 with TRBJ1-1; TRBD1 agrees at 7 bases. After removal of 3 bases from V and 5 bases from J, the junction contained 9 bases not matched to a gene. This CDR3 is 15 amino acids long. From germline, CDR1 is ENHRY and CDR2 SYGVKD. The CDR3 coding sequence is TGTGCCATCAGTGATAATAGACAGGGATGGACTGAAGCTTTCTTT. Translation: CAISDNRQGWTEAFF.

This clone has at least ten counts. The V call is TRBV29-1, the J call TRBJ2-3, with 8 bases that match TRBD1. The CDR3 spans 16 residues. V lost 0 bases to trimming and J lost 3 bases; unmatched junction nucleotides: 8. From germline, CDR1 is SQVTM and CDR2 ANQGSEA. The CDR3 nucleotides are TGCAGCGTTGAAGATCTGTCAGGGGGCACGACAGATACGCAGTATTTT. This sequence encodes CSVEDLSGGTTDTQYF.

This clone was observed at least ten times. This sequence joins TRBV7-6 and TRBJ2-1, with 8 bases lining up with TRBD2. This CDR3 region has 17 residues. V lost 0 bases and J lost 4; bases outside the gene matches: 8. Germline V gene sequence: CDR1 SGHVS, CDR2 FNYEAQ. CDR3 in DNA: TGTGCCAGCAGCTTAGCCCGCGCTAGCGGGCCTTACAATGAGCAGTTCTTC. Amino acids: CASSLARASGPYNEQFF.

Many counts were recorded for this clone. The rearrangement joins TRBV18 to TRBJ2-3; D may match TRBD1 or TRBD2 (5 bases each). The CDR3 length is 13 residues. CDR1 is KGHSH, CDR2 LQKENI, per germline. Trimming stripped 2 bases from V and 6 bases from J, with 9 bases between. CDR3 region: CASSPNGADTQYF. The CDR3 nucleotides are TGTGCCAGCTCACCAAACGGGGCCGATACGCAGTATTTT. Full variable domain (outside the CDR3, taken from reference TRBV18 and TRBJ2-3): NAGVMQNPRHLVRRRGQEARLRCSPMKGHSHVYWYRQLPEEGLKFMVYLQKENIIDESGMPKERFSAEFPKEGPSILRIQQVVRGDSAAYFCASSPNGADTQYFGPGTRLTVL.

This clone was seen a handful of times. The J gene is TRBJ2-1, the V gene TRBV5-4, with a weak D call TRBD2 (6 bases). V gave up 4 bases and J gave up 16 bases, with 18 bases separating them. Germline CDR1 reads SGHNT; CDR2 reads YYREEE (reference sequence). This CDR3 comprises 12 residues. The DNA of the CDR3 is TGTGCCAGCAGCGGGGCGGGACGGGACCCTTTCTTC. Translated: CASSGAGRDPFF. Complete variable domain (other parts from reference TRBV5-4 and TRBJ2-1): ETGVTQSPTHLIKTRGQQVTLRCSSQSGHNTVSWYQQALGQGPQFIFQYYREEENGRGNFPPRFSGLQFPNYSSELNVNALELDDSALYLCASSGAGRDPFFGPGTRLTVL.

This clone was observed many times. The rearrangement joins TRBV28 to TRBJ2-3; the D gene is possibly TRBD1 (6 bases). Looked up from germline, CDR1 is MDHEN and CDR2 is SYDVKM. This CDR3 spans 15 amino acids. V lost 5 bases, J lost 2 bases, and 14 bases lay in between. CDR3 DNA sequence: TGTGCCAGCAGTAACAGGTGGGGGCACACAGATACGCAGTATTTT. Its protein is CASSNRWGHTDTQYF.

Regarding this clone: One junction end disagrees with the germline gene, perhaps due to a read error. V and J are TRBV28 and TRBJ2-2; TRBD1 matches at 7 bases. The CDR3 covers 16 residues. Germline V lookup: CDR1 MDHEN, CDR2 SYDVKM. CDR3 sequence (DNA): TGTGCCAGCAGCGAACAACAGGGGCCGAACACCGGGGAACTGTTTTTT. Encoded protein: CASSEQQGPNTGELFF.

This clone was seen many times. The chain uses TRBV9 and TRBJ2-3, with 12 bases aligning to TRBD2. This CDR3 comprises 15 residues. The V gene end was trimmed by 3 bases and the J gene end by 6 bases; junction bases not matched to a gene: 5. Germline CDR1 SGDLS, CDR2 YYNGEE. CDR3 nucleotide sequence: TGTGCCAGCAGCGCGACTAGCGGGAGCGTGGATACGCAGTATTTT. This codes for CASSATSGSVDTQYF.